The rows below give T cell receptor beta chains drawn from one sample of a study of blood T cell repertoires in COVID-19. This table comes from immunoSEQ multiplex PCR, and its TCRdb copy is limited to in-frame clones, with some not included. Among 200,000 or so clones listed, around four fifths were seen once. The specimen was peripheral blood. The receptors here all came from a human donor in a cohort sampled during active COVID-19. CDR3s include the opening cysteine and the closing phenylalanine or tryptophan. The D gene is left open where the match is weak. Clone size is stated in some rows and not others, as once, few, many or a class when expanded.

D gene: NA; J gene: TRBJ2-2; V gene: TRBV5-1; clone size: NA; CDR3 protein: CASSLGFPPGINTGELFF; CDR3 DNA: TGCGCCAGCAGCTTGGGGTTCCCGCCCGGGATTAACACCGGGGAGCTGTTTTTT
D gene: TRBD2; J gene: TRBJ2-7; V gene: TRBV5-1; clone size: NA; CDR3 protein: CASSLVGGRTHEQYF; CDR3 DNA: TGCGCCAGCAGCTTGGTCGGCGGGAGGACCCACGAGCAGTACTTC
D gene: NA; J gene: TRBJ2-3; V gene: TRBV5-1; clone size: NA; CDR3 protein: CASSLWGGGSSTDTQYF; CDR3 DNA: TGCGCCAGCAGCTTGTGGGGGGGCGGCTCAAGCACAGATACGCAGTATTTT
D gene: NA; J gene: TRBJ1-2; V gene: TRBV7-2; clone size: few; CDR3 protein: CASRSAGQPRGYTF; CDR3 DNA: TGTGCCAGCAGGTCTGCGGGCCAGCCTAGAGGCTACACCTTC
D gene: TRBD2; J gene: TRBJ2-1; V gene: TRBV19; clone size: NA; CDR3 protein: CASSDSLASGREEQFF; CDR3 DNA: TGTGCCAGTAGTGACAGTTTGGCTAGCGGGAGAGAAGAGCAGTTCTTC
D gene: TRBD2; J gene: TRBJ2-1; V gene: TRBV5-8; clone size: NA; CDR3 protein: CASSNPGTSVHNEQFF; CDR3 DNA: TGTGCCAGCAGCAACCCCGGGACTAGCGTCCACAATGAGCAGTTCTTC
D gene: TRBD1; J gene: TRBJ2-4; V gene: TRBV19; clone size: NA; CDR3 protein: CASRLQGEPKNIQYF; CDR3 DNA: TGTGCCAGTAGATTACAGGGGGAGCCCAAAAACATTCAGTACTTC
D gene: NA; J gene: TRBJ2-2; V gene: TRBV28; clone size: NA; CDR3 protein: CASSFGEGSPNTGELFF; CDR3 DNA: TGTGCCAGCAGTTTCGGAGAGGGATCCCCGAACACCGGGGAGCTGTTTTTT
D gene: NA; J gene: TRBJ2-3; V gene: TRBV24-1; clone size: NA; CDR3 protein: CATQSSTDTQYF; CDR3 DNA: TGTGCCACCCAGTCTAGCACAGATACGCAGTATTTT
D gene: NA; J gene: TRBJ1-3; V gene: TRBV5-1; clone size: NA; CDR3 protein: CASSLYGSSGNTIYF; CDR3 DNA: TGCGCCAGCAGCTTGTACGGGAGCTCTGGAAACACCATATATTTT
D gene: NA; J gene: TRBJ2-5; V gene: TRBV12-3/TRBV12-4; clone size: NA; CDR3 protein: CASRAPGQETQYF; CDR3 DNA: TGTGCCAGCAGGGCCCCAGGCCAAGAGACCCAGTACTTC
D gene: NA; J gene: TRBJ2-7; V gene: TRBV5-1; clone size: NA; CDR3 protein: CASRADYEQYF; CDR3 DNA: TGCGCCAGCAGAGCCGACTACGAGCAGTACTTC
D gene: NA; J gene: TRBJ2-3; V gene: TRBV4-2; clone size: NA; CDR3 protein: CASSQEGREGTDTQYF; CDR3 DNA: TGTGCCAGCAGCCAAGAGGGCAGGGAGGGCACAGATACGCAGTATTTT
D gene: TRBD1; J gene: TRBJ1-2; V gene: TRBV6-5; clone size: once; CDR3 protein: CASSYSRGLYGYTF; CDR3 DNA: TGTGCCAGCAGTTACTCCAGGGGGCTCTATGGCTACACCTTC
D gene: NA; J gene: TRBJ1-5; V gene: TRBV19; clone size: NA; CDR3 protein: CASNNGGYQPQHF; CDR3 DNA: TGTGCCAGTAATAACGGGGGATATCAGCCCCAGCATTTT
D gene: NA; J gene: TRBJ2-3; V gene: TRBV10-1; clone size: NA; CDR3 protein: CASSVAFDGLLRGDTQYF; CDR3 DNA: TGCGCCAGCAGTGTAGCTTTTGATGGTCTGCTCCGGGGAGATACGCAGTATTTT
D gene: NA; J gene: TRBJ2-3; V gene: TRBV19; clone size: NA; CDR3 protein: CASSQGADTQYF; CDR3 DNA: TGTGCCAGTAGTCAGGGCGCAGATACGCAGTATTTT
D gene: TRBD1; J gene: TRBJ1-1; V gene: TRBV11-2; clone size: few; CDR3 protein: CASSLVQLRGPENTEAFF; CDR3 DNA: TGTGCCAGCAGCTTAGTACAGTTGAGGGGGCCAGAGAACACTGAAGCTTTCTTT
D gene: NA; J gene: TRBJ2-3; V gene: TRBV10-1; clone size: NA; CDR3 protein: CASSDPTGFVDTQYF; CDR3 DNA: TGCGCCAGCAGTGACCCGACAGGTTTTGTTGATACGCAGTATTTT
D gene: TRBD1; J gene: TRBJ1-4; V gene: TRBV3-1/TRBV3-2; clone size: NA; CDR3 protein: CASSQATGGREKLFF; CDR3 DNA: TGTGCCAGCAGCCAAGCGACAGGGGGGAGAGAAAAACTGTTTTTT
D gene: TRBD1; J gene: TRBJ1-4; V gene: TRBV18; clone size: NA; CDR3 protein: CASSKGTATSVEKLFF; CDR3 DNA: TGTGCCAGCTCAAAAGGGACAGCGACGTCTGTTGAAAAACTGTTTTTT
D gene: TRBD2; J gene: TRBJ2-1; V gene: TRBV6-5; clone size: NA; CDR3 protein: CASMGREGRNEQFF; CDR3 DNA: TGTGCCAGCATGGGGAGGGAGGGCCGGAATGAGCAGTTCTTC
D gene: TRBD1; J gene: TRBJ1-5; V gene: TRBV6-6; clone size: NA; CDR3 protein: CASSHGQGGQPQHF; CDR3 DNA: TGTGCCAGCAGTCACGGACAGGGAGGCCAGCCCCAGCATTTT